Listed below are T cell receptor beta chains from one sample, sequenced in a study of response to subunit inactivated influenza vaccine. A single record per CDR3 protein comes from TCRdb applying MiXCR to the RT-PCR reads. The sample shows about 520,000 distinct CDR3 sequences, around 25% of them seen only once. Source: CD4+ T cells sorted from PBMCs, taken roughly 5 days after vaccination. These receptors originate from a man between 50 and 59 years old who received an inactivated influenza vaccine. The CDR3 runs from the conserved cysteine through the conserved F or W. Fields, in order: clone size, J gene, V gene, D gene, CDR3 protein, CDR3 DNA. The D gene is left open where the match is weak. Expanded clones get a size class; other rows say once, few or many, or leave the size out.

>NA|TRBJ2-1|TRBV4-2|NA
CASSREGSQTNNEQFF
TGTGCCAGCAGCCGAGAGGGTTCCCAGACCAACAATGAGCAGTTCTTC
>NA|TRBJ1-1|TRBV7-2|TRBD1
CASIRRGGDTEAFF
TGTGCCAGCATCCGACGAGGGGGCGACACTGAAGCTTTCTTT
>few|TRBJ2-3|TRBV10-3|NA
CAITGRTTDTQYF
TGTGCCATCACAGGGCGGACCACAGATACGCAGTATTTT
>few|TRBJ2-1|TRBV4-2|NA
CASSQDFNIYDYYNEQFF
TGTGCCAGCAGCCAAGATTTTAATATTTATGACTACTACAATGAGCAGTTCTTC
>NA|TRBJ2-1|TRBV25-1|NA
CASSEYGGYEQFF
TGTGCCAGCAGTGAATATGGGGGTTATGAGCAGTTCTTC
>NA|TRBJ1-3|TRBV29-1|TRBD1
CSVTLGQGANTIYF
TGCAGCGTCACCCTAGGACAGGGGGCAAACACCATATATTTT
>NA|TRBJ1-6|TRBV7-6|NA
CASSLRQDQNSPLHF
TGTGCCAGCAGCCTCAGACAGGATCAGAATTCACCCCTCCACTTT
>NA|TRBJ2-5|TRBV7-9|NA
CASRRLIGTQYF
TGTGCCAGCAGGCGACTTATAGGGACCCAGTACTTC
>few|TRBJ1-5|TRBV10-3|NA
CAISESKVAQPQHF
TGTGCCATCAGTGAGTCGAAGGTGGCTCAGCCCCAGCATTTT
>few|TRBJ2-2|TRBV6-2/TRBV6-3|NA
CASSYSGRRRAVSATGELFF
TGTGCCAGCAGTTACTCGGGCAGGCGGCGGGCGGTATCTGCGACCGGGGAGCTGTTTTTT
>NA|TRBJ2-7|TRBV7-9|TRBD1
CASSPRQGPYYEQYF
TGTGCCAGCAGCCCTCGACAGGGACCGTACTACGAGCAGTACTTC
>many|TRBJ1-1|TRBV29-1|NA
CSVGPRGGNTEAFF
TGCAGCGTTGGCCCCCGTGGGGGGAACACTGAAGCTTTCTTT
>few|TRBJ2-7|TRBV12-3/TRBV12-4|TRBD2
CASSPGGTLEQYF
TGTGCCAGCAGCCCCGGGGGGACCTTAGAGCAGTACTTC
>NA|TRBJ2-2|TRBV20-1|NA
CSASDWGRTNTGELFF
TGCAGTGCTAGTGACTGGGGACGAACGAACACCGGGGAGCTGTTTTTT
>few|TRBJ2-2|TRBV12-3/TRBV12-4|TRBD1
CASSDRGNTGELFF
TGTGCCAGTTCGGACAGGGGGAACACCGGGGAGCTGTTTTTT
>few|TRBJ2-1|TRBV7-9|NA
CASSLEGGRRQFF
TGTGCCAGCAGCTTAGAGGGCGGTCGAAGGCAGTTCTTC
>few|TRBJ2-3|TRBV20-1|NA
CSARKAGYGADTQYF
TGCAGTGCTAGAAAGGCAGGGTACGGGGCAGATACGCAGTATTTT
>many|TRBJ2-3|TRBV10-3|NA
CAIRAGDRNTDTQYF
TGTGCCATCAGGGCCGGAGACAGAAACACAGATACGCAGTATTTT
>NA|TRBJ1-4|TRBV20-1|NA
CSARDGGGTNEKLFF
TGCAGTGCTAGAGATGGCGGGGGAACTAATGAAAAACTGTTTTTT
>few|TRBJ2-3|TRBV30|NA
CAWSRSSFTDTQYF
TGTGCCTGGAGTCGTTCCTCCTTCACAGATACGCAGTATTTT
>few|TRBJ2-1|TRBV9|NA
CASSSTGGPGNEQFF
TGTGCCAGCAGCTCCACTGGGGGGCCGGGGAATGAGCAGTTCTTC
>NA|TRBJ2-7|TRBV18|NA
CASSERTAYEQYF
TGTGCCAGCTCCGAGCGGACAGCCTACGAGCAGTACTTC
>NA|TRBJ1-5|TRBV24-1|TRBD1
CATSDAQGVGSNQPQHF
TGTGCCACCAGTGATGCACAGGGGGTAGGGAGCAATCAGCCCCAGCATTTT
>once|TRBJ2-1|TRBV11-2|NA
CASSPGIVHEQFF
TGTGCCAGCAGCCCAGGCATAGTCCATGAGCAGTTCTTC
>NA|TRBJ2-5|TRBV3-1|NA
CASSRGTQYF
TGTGCCAGCAGCCGTGGGACCCAGTACTTC
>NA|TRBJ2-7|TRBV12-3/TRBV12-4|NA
CASSLASGLGVVEQYF
TGTGCCAGCAGTTTAGCCTCGGGCCTGGGGGTAGTCGAGCAGTACTTC
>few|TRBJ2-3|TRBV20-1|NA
CSAWGDTQYF
TGCAGTGCTTGGGGGGATACGCAGTATTTT
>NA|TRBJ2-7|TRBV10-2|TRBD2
CASSEAGAGDEQYF
TGCGCCAGCAGTGAGGCGGGAGCCGGGGACGAGCAGTACTTC
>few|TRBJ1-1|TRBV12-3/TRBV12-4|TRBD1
CASSPGGQGMNTEAFF
TGTGCCAGCAGTCCAGGGGGACAGGGGATGAACACTGAAGCTTTCTTT
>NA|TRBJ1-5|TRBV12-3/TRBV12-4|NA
CASSMLQEPQHF
TGTGCCAGCAGTATGTTACAAGAGCCCCAGCATTTT
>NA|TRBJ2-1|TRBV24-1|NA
CATSDSESYNEQFF
TGTGCCACCAGTGATTCTGAGTCCTACAATGAGCAGTTCTTC
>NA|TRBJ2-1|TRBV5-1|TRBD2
CASSLEVGGSAEQFF
TGCGCCAGCAGCTTGGAAGTCGGCGGGAGTGCTGAGCAGTTCTTC
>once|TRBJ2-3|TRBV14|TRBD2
CASSLLGGGAADTQYF
TGTGCCAGCAGCCTTCTTGGCGGGGGGGCCGCAGATACGCAGTATTTT
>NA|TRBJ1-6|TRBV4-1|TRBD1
CASSQDDRGNSPLHF
TGCGCCAGCAGCCAAGACGACAGGGGAAATTCACCCCTCCACTTT
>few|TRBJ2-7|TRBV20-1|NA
CSARLGSLSYEQYF
TGCAGTGCTAGATTGGGGTCCCTTTCCTACGAGCAGTACTTC
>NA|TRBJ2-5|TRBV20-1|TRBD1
CSAQTGRETQYF
TGCAGTGCTCAGACAGGGCGAGAGACCCAGTACTTC
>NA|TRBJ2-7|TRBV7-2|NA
CASSRSPTESYEQYF
TGTGCCAGCAGCCGAAGTCCGACGGAATCCTACGAGCAGTACTTC
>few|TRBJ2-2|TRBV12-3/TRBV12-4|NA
CASSLAGKFTGELFF
TGTGCCAGCAGTTTAGCGGGGAAGTTCACCGGGGAGCTGTTTTTT
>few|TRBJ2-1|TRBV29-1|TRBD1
CSVGQGSGEQFF
TGCAGCGTTGGACAGGGTAGTGGTGAGCAGTTCTTC
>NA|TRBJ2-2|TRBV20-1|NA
CSAYPSGRTTGELFF
TGCAGTGCCTATCCAAGTGGCAGGACCACCGGGGAGCTGTTTTTT
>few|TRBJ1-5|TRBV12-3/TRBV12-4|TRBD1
CASSSTGLVHF
TGTGCCAGCAGTTCGACAGGGTTAGTCCATTTT
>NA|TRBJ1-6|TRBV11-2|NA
CASSLSFQGDSPLHF
TGTGCCAGCAGCTTAAGCTTCCAGGGCGATTCACCCCTCCACTTT
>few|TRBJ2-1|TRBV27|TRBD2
CASSSLAGGHNEQFF
TGTGCCAGCAGTTCATTAGCGGGAGGTCACAATGAGCAGTTCTTC
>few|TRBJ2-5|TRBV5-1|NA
CASRAGPQETQYF
TGCGCCAGCCGGGCGGGGCCTCAAGAGACCCAGTACTTC
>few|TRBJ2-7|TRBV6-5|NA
CASSSWTIGFYEQYF
TGTGCCAGCAGTTCGTGGACTATAGGGTTCTACGAGCAGTACTTC
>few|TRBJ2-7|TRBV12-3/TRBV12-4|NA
CASSWSGADEQYF
TGTGCCAGCAGTTGGAGTGGAGCCGACGAGCAGTACTTC
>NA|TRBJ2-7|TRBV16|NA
CASSQDSNEQYF
TGTGCCAGCAGCCAAGATAGCAACGAGCAGTACTTC
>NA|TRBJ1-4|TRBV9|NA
CASSGQGEKLFF
TGTGCCAGTTCGGGGCAGGGCGAAAAACTGTTTTTT
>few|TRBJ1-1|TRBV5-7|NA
CASSHITVNTEAFF
TGTGCCAGCAGCCATATCACAGTTAACACTGAAGCTTTCTTT
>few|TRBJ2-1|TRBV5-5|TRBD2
CASSLERGVEQFF
TGTGCCAGCAGCTTGGAGCGGGGGGTGGAGCAGTTCTTC
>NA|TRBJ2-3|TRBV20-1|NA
CSATTSGGPDTQYF
TGCAGTGCGACGACTAGTGGGGGGCCAGATACGCAGTATTTT
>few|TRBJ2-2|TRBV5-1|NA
CASSWGGGANTGELFF
TGCGCCAGCAGCTGGGGAGGCGGCGCGAACACCGGGGAGCTGTTTTTT
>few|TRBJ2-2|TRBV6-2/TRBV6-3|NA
CASRQITGELFF
TGTGCCAGCCGACAGATCACCGGGGAGCTGTTTTTT
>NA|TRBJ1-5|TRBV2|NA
CASSDASRSNQPQHF
TGTGCCAGCAGTGATGCCTCCAGGAGCAATCAGCCCCAGCATTTT